The rows below give T cell receptor beta chains drawn from one sample of a study of control samples from healthy donors and cancer patients. Assay used: immunoSEQ multiplex PCR; TCRdb lists only in-frame clones, some missing. The sample lists around 94,000 clones, over 85% occurring once. Sample: blood. The source is a woman aged 25 to 39 in good health. The CDR3 runs from the conserved cysteine through the conserved F or W. The order of the fields is D gene, J gene, clone size, V gene, CDR3 protein, CDR3 DNA. D genes are given only for firm matches. Size is omitted from some rows. Given values are once, few, many or a class for expanded clones.

>.|TRBJ1-2|.|TRBV29-1
CSVATVIAGYTF
TGCAGCGTGGCGACAGTAATCGCTGGCTACACCTTC
>.|TRBJ1-4|once|TRBV11-2
CASSLGVGGEKLFF
TGTGCCAGCAGCTTAGGGGTAGGGGGTGAAAAACTGTTTTTT
>.|TRBJ2-1|.|TRBV7-8
CASSLGVDEQFF
TGTGCCAGCAGCTTAGGCGTAGATGAGCAGTTCTTC
>.|TRBJ2-1|.|TRBV24-1
CATSEGGNEQFF
TGTGCCACCAGTGAAGGGGGTAATGAGCAGTTCTTC
>.|TRBJ2-1|.|TRBV10-1
CASSESSRNEQFF
TGCGCCAGCAGTGAGTCTTCTCGAAATGAGCAGTTCTTC
>TRBD1|TRBJ1-2|.|TRBV2
CASAWDRAGYTF
TGTGCCAGTGCTTGGGACAGAGCAGGCTACACCTTC
>.|TRBJ2-7|.|TRBV5-1
CASSRSRGYEQYF
TGCGCCAGCAGCCGTTCGAGGGGATACGAGCAGTACTTC
>TRBD2|TRBJ2-3|.|TRBV7-3
CASSPLAGGGTDTQYF
TGTGCCAGCAGCCCACTAGCGGGGGGGGGCACAGATACGCAGTATTTT
>.|TRBJ1-3|.|TRBV28
CASSPPFGNTIYF
TGTGCCAGCAGTCCCCCTTTCGGAAACACCATATATTTT
>.|TRBJ2-1|.|TRBV11-1
CASSPVLSRINEQFF
TGTGCCAGCAGCCCAGTTTTGTCCCGTATCAATGAGCAGTTCTTC
>.|TRBJ1-6|.|TRBV28
CASSGDQNSPLHF
TGTGCCAGTTCGGGAGATCAAAATTCACCCCTCCACTTT
>.|TRBJ1-4|.|TRBV9
CASSANPWGRNEKLFF
TGTGCCAGCAGCGCCAACCCTTGGGGCCGTAATGAAAAACTGTTTTTT
>.|TRBJ1-5|.|TRBV7-8
CASSLSENQPQHF
TGTGCCAGCAGCTTATCGGAAAATCAGCCCCAGCATTTT